This T cell receptor (beta chain) came from a study of blood T cell repertoires in COVID-19. The overall study: Material from acute and convalescent COVID-19 was sourced from the United States, Italy and Spain. Sources were T cells, B-cell-depleted T cells, or PBMCs; the material itself was cDNA or gDNA.

How the authors handled the data: Researchers report that nucleated cell counts were estimated from reference gene primer amplification. The protocol was immunoSEQ multiplex PCR, while the TCRdb copy is restricted to in-frame clones and leaves out a portion. V and J calls and clone size are as listed in that table; D and trimming were resolved from the DNA. The sample consists of tens of thousands of clones, over 80% of them appearing once. The CDR3 is 16 amino acids. Germline V lookup: CDR1 SGHDN, CDR2 FVKESK. V was clipped by 3 bases and J by 0 bases; unmatched bases: 4. Input material: peripheral blood. V and J are TRBV14 and TRBJ2-2, with TRBD2 matching over 7 bases. The TCR comes from a human donor in a cohort sampled during active COVID-19. The CDR3, as DNA: TGTGCCAGCAGCCAGATCCTAGCGGCGAACACCGGGGAGCTGTTTTTT. This gives the protein CASSQILAANTGELFF.